This T cell receptor beta chain was identified during a study of cytomegalovirus exposure and HLA in healthy donors. Across the whole study: The Caucasian-associated ancestry cluster held roughly 80% of a few hundred genotyped donors.

Study-wide results and caveats: Researchers left out some V segments, among them TRBV6-2 and TRBV6-3, as indistinguishable. The classifier, whose performance was assessed in both the original and validation cohorts, reportedly diagnosed cytomegalovirus status with high specificity and sensitivity. Later analysis demonstrated an association between a missense DCLRE1C variant and TCR beta V- and J-gene trimming.

On this clone itself: What it recognizes is unknown.

PCR employed 60 Vbeta and 13 Jbeta primers. Produced via immunoSEQ multiplex PCR; TCRdb's table is partial and in-frame only. In the table there are over 150,000 clones, approximately 72% of which are singletons. V was trimmed by 6 bases and J by 7 bases, leaving 15 bases between them. The CDR3 runs to 13 residues. In germline, CDR1 is MNHEY, CDR2 SVGAGI. The specimen sequenced was PBMCs. The TCR originated in a man aged 18-30 years in good health and CMV-seronegative. The chain employs TRBV6-5 and TRBJ1-1, with D uncertain. Written as DNA, the CDR3 is TGTGCCAGCAGCCCAGCGGGCGTTAGTGAAGCTTTCTTT. This translates into CASSPAGVSEAFF.